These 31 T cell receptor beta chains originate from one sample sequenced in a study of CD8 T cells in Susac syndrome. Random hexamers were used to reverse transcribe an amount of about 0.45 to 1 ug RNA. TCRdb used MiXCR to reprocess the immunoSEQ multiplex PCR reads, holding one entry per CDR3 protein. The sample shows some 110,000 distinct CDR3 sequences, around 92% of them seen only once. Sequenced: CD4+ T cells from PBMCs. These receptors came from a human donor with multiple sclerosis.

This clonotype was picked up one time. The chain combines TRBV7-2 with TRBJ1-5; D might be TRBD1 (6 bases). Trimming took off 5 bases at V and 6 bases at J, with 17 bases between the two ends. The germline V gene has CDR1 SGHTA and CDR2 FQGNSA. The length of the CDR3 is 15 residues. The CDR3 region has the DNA TGTGCCAGCAGCCTCGTTGGGGGGGCGGGTCAGCCCCAGCATTTT. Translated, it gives CASSLVGGAGQPQHF.

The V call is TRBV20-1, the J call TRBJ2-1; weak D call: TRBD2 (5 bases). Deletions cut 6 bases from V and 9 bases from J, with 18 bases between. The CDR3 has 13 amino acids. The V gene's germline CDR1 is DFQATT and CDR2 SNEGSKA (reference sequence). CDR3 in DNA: TGCAGTGCGAGACTAACTTGGGCTGGTGAGCAGTTCTTC. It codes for CSARLTWAGEQFF.

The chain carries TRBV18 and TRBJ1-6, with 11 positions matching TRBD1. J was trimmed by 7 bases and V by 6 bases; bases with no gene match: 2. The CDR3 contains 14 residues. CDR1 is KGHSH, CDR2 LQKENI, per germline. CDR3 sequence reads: CASSRDRGNSPLHF. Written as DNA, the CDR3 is TGTGCCAGCTCGAGGGACAGGGGGAATTCACCCCTCCACTTT.

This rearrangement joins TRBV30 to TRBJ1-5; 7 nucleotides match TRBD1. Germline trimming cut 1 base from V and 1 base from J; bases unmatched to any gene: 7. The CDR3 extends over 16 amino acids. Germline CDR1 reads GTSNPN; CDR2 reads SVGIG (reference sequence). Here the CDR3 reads CAWSERGRGSNQPQHF. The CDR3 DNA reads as TGTGCCTGGAGTGAGAGGGGGCGGGGAAGCAATCAGCCCCAGCATTTT. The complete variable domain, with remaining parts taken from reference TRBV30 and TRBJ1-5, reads SQTIHQWPATLVQPVGSPLSLECTVEGTSNPNLYWYRQAAGRGLQLLFYSVGIGQISSEVPQNLSASRPQDRQFILSSKKLLLSDSGFYLCAWSERGRGSNQPQHFGDGTRLSIL.

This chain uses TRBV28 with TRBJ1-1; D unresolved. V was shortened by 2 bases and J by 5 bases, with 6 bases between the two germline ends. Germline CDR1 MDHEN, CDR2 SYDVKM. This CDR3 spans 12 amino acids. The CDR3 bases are TGTGCCAGCAGTTTAAAGGGAACTGAAGCTTTCTTT. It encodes CASSLKGTEAFF.

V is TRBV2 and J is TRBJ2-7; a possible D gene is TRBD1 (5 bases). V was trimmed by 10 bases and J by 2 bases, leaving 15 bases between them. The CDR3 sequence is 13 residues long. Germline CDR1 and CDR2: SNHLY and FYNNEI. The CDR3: CATGTDTAYEQYF. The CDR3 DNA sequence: TGTGCCACTGGCACGGACACAGCCTACGAGCAGTACTTC.

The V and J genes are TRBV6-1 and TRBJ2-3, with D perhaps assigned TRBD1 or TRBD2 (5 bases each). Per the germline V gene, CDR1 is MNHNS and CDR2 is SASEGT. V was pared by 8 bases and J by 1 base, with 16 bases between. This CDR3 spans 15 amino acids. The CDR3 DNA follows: TGTGCCAGCGTTGGGACCGCTTTTGGCACAGATACGCAGTATTTT. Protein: CASVGTAFGTDTQYF.

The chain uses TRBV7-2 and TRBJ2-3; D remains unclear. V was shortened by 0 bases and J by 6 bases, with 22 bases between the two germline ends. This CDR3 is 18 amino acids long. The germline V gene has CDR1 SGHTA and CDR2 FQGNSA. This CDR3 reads CASSLAGGKRRGADTQYF. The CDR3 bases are TGTGCCAGCAGCTTAGCAGGTGGGAAGCGTCGAGGAGCGGATACGCAGTATTTT.

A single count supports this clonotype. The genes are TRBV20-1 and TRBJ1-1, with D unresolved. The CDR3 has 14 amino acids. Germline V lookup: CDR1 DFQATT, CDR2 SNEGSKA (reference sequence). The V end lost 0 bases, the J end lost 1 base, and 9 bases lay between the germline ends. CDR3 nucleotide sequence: TGCAGTGCTAGAGAGGCAGGACCGAACACTGAAGCTTTCTTT. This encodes CSAREAGPNTEAFF.

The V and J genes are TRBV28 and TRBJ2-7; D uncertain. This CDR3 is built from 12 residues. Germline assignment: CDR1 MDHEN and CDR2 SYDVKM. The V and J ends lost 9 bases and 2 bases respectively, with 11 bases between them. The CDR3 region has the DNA TGTGCCAGTTCTGGGCAGCCCTACGAGCAGTACTTC. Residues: CASSGQPYEQYF.

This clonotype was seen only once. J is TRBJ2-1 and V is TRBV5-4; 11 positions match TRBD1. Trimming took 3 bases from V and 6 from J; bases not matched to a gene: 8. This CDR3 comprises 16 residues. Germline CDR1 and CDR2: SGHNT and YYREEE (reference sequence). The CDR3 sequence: CASSSEPGQGVNEQFF. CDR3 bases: TGTGCCAGCAGCTCAGAACCGGGACAGGGGGTCAATGAGCAGTTCTTC.

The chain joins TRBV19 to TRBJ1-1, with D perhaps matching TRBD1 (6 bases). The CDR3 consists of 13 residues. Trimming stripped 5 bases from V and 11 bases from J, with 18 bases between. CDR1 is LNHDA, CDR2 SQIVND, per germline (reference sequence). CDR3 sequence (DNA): TGTGCCAGTAGTTCCCAGACAGGCAGGAGGGCTTTCTTT. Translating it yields CASSSQTGRRAFF.

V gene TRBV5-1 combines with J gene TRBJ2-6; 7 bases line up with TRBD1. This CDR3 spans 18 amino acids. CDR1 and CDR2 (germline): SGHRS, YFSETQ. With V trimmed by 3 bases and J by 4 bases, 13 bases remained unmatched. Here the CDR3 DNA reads TGCGCCAGCAGCTCTCTACCCCTACAGGGGTCCGGGGCCAACGTCCTGACTTTC. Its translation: CASSSLPLQGSGANVLTF.

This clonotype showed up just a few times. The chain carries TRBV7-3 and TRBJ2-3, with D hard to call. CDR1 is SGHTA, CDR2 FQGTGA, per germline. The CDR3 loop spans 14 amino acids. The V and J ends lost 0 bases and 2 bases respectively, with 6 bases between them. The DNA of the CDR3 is TGTGCCAGCAGCTTAACTAGCATCACAGATACGCAGTATTTT. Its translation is CASSLTSITDTQYF.

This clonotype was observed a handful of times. For the CDR3, the DNA is TGTGCCAGCAGTTCCCCCGGGACAGGGACCTACGAGCAGTACTTC. This translates into CASSSPGTGTYEQYF. This chain links TRBV6-5 with TRBJ2-7, with 9 nucleotides matching TRBD1. CDR1 MNHEY and CDR2 SVGAGI come from the germline V gene. J was trimmed by 2 bases and V by 4 bases; bases with no gene match: 6. This CDR3 has 15 residues.

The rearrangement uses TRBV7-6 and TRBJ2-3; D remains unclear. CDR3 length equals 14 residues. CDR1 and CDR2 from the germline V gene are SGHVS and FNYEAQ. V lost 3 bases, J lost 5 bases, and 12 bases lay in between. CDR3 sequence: CASSLGLSGDTQYF. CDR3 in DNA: TGTGCCAGCAGCTTGGGCCTAAGTGGAGATACGCAGTATTTT.

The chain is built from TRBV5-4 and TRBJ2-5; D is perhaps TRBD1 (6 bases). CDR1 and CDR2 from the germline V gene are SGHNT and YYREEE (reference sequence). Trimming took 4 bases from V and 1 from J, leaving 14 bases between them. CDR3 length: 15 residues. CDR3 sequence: CASSLQGWGQETQYF. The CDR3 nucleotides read TGTGCCAGCAGCCTACAGGGATGGGGCCAAGAGACCCAGTACTTC.

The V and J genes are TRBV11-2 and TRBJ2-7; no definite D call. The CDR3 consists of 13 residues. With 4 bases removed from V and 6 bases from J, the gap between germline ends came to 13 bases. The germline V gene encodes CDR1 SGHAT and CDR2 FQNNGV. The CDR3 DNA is TGTGCCAGCAGCTCTCGGTGGGGTGGCGAGCAGTACTTC. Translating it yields CASSSRWGGEQYF.

The CDR3 sequence is CASSYSGSGNEQFF. CDR3 in DNA: TGTGCCAGCAGTTACTCCGGTAGCGGGAATGAGCAGTTCTTC. The chain carries TRBV6-5 and TRBJ2-1, with 7 bases lining up with TRBD2. This CDR3 spans 14 amino acids. CDR1 and CDR2 (germline): MNHEY, SVGAGI. With V trimmed by 0 bases and J by 7 bases, 3 bases remained unmatched.

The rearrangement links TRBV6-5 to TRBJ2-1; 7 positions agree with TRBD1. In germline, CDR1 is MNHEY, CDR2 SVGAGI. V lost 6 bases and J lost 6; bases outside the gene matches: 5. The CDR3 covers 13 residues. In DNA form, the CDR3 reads TGTGCCAGCAGAACGGGACAGAGCAATGAGCAGTTCTTC. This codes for CASRTGQSNEQFF.

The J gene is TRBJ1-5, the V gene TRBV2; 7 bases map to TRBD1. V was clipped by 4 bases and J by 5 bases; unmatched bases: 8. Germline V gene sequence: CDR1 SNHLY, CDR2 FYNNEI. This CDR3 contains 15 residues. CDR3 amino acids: CASSVRRGGDQPQHF. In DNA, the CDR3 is TGTGCCAGCAGTGTGCGCAGGGGGGGGGATCAGCCCCAGCATTTT.

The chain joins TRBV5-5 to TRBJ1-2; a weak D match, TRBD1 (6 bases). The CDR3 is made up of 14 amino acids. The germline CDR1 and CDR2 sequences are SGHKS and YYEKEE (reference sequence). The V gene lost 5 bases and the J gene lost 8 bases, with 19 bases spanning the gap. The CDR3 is CASSSPDSSGGYTF. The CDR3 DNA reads TGTGCCAGCAGTTCCCCGGACAGTTCGGGCGGCTACACCTTC.

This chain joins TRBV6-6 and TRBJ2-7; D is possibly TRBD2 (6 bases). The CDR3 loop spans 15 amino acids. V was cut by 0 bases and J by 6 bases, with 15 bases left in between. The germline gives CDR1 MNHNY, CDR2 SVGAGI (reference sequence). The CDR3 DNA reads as TGTGCCAGCAGTTACTCGGGGGGTTCCGGGTCCGAGCAGTACTTC. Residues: CASSYSGGSGSEQYF.

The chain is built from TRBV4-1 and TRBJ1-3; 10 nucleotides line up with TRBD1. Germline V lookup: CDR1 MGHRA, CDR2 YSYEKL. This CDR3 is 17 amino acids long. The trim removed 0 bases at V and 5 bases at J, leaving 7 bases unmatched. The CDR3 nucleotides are TGCGCCAGCAGCCAAGATGGCGGGACAGGGGATCGAAACACCATATATTTT. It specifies CASSQDGGTGDRNTIYF.

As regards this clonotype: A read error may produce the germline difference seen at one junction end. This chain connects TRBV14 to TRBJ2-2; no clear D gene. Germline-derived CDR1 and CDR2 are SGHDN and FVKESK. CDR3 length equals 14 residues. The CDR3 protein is CASSQFLNSGELFF. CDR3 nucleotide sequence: TGTGCCAGCAGCCAATTTCTGAACTCCGGGGAGCTGTTTTTT.

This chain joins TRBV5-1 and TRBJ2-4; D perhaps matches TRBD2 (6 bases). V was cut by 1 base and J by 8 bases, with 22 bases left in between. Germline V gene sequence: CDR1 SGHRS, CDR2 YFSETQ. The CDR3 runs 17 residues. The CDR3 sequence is CASSLTLRGLERDIQYF. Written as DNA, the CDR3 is TGCGCCAGCAGCTTGACCTTAAGGGGACTCGAAAGGGACATTCAGTACTTC.

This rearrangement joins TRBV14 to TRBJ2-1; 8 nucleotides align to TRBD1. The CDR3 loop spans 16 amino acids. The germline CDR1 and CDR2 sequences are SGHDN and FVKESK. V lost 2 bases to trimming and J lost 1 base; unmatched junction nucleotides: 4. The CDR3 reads CASSQIRTGSYNEQFF. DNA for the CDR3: TGTGCCAGCAGCCAAATTCGGACAGGGTCCTACAATGAGCAGTTCTTC.

DNA for the CDR3: TGCAGCGGTTCGGGACAGGGGGAGACCCAGTACTTC. It translates to CSGSGQGETQYF. V gene TRBV29-1 combines with J gene TRBJ2-5; TRBD1 matches at 10 bases. Germline loops: CDR1 SQVTM, CDR2 ANQGSEA. The CDR3 extends over 12 amino acids. Trimming cost V 7 bases and J 5 bases; bases outside gene matches: 4. Using reference TRBV29-1 and TRBJ2-5 for the parts outside the CDR3, the full variable domain is SAVISQKPSRDICQRGTSLTIQCQVDSQVTMMFWYRQQPGQSLTLIATANQGSEATYESGFVIDKFPISRPNLTFSTLTVSNMSPEDSSIYLCSGSGQGETQYFGPGTRLLVL.

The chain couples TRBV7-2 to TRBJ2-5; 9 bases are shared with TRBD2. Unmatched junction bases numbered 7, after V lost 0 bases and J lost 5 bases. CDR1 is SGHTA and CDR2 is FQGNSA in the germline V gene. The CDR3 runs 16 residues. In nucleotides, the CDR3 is TGTGCCAGCAGCTTAGCTCTCGGCGGGGGGGCGGAGACCCAGTACTTC. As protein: CASSLALGGGAETQYF.

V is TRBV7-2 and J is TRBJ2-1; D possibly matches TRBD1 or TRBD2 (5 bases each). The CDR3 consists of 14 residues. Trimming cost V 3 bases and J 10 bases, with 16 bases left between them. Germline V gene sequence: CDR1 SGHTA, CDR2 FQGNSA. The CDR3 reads CASSFQGARKEQFF. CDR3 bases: TGTGCCAGCAGCTTCCAGGGAGCAAGGAAGGAGCAGTTCTTC.

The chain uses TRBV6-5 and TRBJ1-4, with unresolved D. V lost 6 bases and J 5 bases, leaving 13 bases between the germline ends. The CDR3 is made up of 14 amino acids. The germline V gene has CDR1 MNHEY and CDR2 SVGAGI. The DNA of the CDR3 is TGTGCCAGCAGCCGACGGAGTCCAAATGAAAAACTGTTTTTT. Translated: CASSRRSPNEKLFF.